The following is a TCR beta chain sequence with its context. This clonotype has just one count. There is no known antigen for this receptor. Base qualities are not recorded, but no much larger clone differs from it by a single base. Weak support is all one read offers. The TCR beta CDR3 regions were amplified from the RNA transcripts. The TCR CDR3 was subjected to a first round of RT-PCR using the HTBI primer set and the Qiagen OneStep RT-PCR kit. A second multiplex PCR round built the libraries, followed by size selection and purification. Libraries were sequenced paired-end with 100 bp reads on an Illumina HiSeq2000. The study's processing was this. SOAPnuke was used to process the raw data, throwing out any read that contained adapters or uncalled bases, had a mean Phred below 15, or lacked an exact constant-primer or identifier match. High-quality paired reads were merged with COPE v1.2.5, and unique nucleotide sequences were defined as clonotypes. Clonotypes were aligned to IMGT TRBV, TRBD and TRBJ reference segments using MiTCR v1.1. Only V-J combinations with frequency above 0.0001, covering about 99% of repertoires, were analysed. The TCS score was defined as F50 (clonal expansion) divided by E x V (chaos), with BLOSUM62-based TCRdist calculated between CDR3 peptides within each V-J. Welch's t-statistics and random forest reduced 450 to 600 V-J features to 10 to 15, which were used in a naive Bayes classifier (R e1071). Thyroid-blood repertoire similarity was quantified with the Morisita-Horn index. TCRdb ran its own pipeline on the public reads, namely fastp trimming at Q25 and MiXCR clone calling, and kept in-frame beta chains. A single entry per CDR3 protein holds the most common genes and DNA from its merged rows. Here the V and J calls rest on TCRdb's processing, not on the authors' analysis. The sample has 450,000 to 700,000 distinct CDR3 sequences on record, around 42% of them singletons. The ten largest account for around 19% of the sample.

This specimen comes from a study of T cells in Graves' hyperthyroidism and ophthalmopathy (dated by TCRdb to about 2019). About the investigation overall: TCR V-J signatures able to tell the groups apart were searched for in a discovery cohort of 100 or so patients, of whom over 40 had Graves' ophthalmopathy and about 60 had stable Graves' hyperthyroidism. Prospective prediction of ophthalmopathy was tested in an independent validation cohort consisting of some 20 hyperthyroidism patients and around 17 patients who later progressed to ophthalmopathy. The approximately 95 discovery patients were divided at random into training and test sets in a 7:3 ratio. Thyroid tissue and blood T-cell repertoires from about six Graves' hyperthyroidism patients were also compared in the study. Following sampling, methimazole starting at 30 mg daily was given to hyperthyroidism patients, and high-dose intravenous methylprednisolone was given to ophthalmopathy patients. The paper reports TCR Vbeta CDR3 sequencing of approximately 140 peripheral blood samples: 40 or so ophthalmopathy, under 80 hyperthyroidism and around 17 progressor patients.

The CDR3, cysteine through phenylalanine, is 14 amino acids long. Only the CDR3 part of the read is kept: 42 bases, read in frame from the first base. CDR1 and CDR2 were assigned from the germline V gene (reference sequence) as DFQATT and SNEGSKA. Trimming removed 3 bases from V and 2 bases from J; the gene matches leave 4 bases unexplained. Any patient with an uncontrolled infection, another autoimmune disease, pregnancy or lactation was excluded. Clinical symptoms, serum thyroxine and TRAb, thyroid ultrasound, and orbital computed tomography formed the basis for the diagnoses. Total RNA was extracted using Trizol reagent, and RNA quality was assessed on an Agilent 2100 Bioanalyzer. Study-level results and caveats: Sample size was not statistically predetermined, and investigators were not blinded to group allocation. During validation, the model predicted progression to ophthalmopathy a median of around six months ahead of onset, with around 70% sensitivity and 72.22% specificity. A 13 V-J signature model separated ophthalmopathy from stable hyperthyroidism, with around 88% sensitivity and 81.08% specificity in cross-validation and 80%/75% in testing. Most expanded thyroid clonotypes (frequency above 0.001) were also detected in blood, a finding suggesting that blood repertoires may reflect thyroid immune responses.

The TCR comes from an adult woman with Graves' disease, either hyperthyroidism or ophthalmopathy (not recorded which). The rearranged chain carries TRBV20-1 and TRBJ1-3; 7 junctional bases match TRBD1. Material for sequencing was peripheral blood or thyroid tissue (not recorded which). The encoded CDR3 is CSARSTGTGNTIYF. Here is the DNA: TGCAGTGCTAGGTCGACAGGGACTGGAAACACCATATATTTT.